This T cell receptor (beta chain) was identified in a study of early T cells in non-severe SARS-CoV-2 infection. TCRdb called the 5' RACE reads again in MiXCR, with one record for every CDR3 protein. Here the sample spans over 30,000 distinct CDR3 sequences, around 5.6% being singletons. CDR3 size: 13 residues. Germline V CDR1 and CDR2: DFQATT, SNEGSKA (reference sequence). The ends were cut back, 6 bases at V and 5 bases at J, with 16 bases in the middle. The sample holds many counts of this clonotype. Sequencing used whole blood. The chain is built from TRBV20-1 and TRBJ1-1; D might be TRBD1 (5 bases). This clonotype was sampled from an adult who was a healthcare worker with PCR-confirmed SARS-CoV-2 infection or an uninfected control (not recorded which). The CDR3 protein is CSARVRGGTEAFF. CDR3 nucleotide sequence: TGCAGTGCCCGCGTAAGGGGTGGGACTGAAGCTTTCTTT.